These T cell receptor beta chains were read from a single sample in a study of response to subunit inactivated influenza vaccine. TCRdb redid the calling of the RT-PCR reads with MiXCR, one entry per CDR3 protein. The sample gives more than 700,000 distinct CDR3 sequences, less than 25% of which show up once; 10% is in the top ten. Sequenced here: PBMCs from blood, sampled around 5 days after vaccination. The origin of the receptors is a man aged 50-60 years who received an inactivated influenza vaccine. CDR3s include the opening cysteine and the closing phenylalanine or tryptophan. Each record gives: V gene, CDR3 length, clone size, J gene, D gene, CDR3 DNA, CDR3 protein. A D gene is named only where the DNA matches it firmly. Clone size is not always given. Where it is, it says once, few, many or a class for expanded clones.

V: TRBV15; length: 15; size: few; J: TRBJ2-1; D: TRBD1; DNA: TGTGCCACCAGCATCACGGGACAGGGGGTCGATGAGCAGTTCTTC; CDR3: CATSITGQGVDEQFF
V: TRBV3-1; length: 12; size: .; J: TRBJ1-2; D: .; DNA: TGTGCCAGCAGCCAAGATCCCGACAGCTACACCTTC; CDR3: CASSQDPDSYTF
V: TRBV7-9; length: 15; size: .; J: TRBJ1-4; D: .; DNA: TGTGCCAGCAGCTTCCTCCAGGGTAGTAATGAAAAACTGTTTTTT; CDR3: CASSFLQGSNEKLFF
V: TRBV29-1; length: 17; size: .; J: TRBJ2-1; D: TRBD2; DNA: TGCAGCGTTGCCGGGGCGGGACTAGCGGCTTCCTACAATGAGCAGTTCTTC; CDR3: CSVAGAGLAASYNEQFF
V: TRBV10-3; length: 14; size: few; J: TRBJ2-3; D: .; DNA: TGTGCCATCAGGGGACGGCTAGGGGCAGATACGCAGTATTTT; CDR3: CAIRGRLGADTQYF
V: TRBV6-2/TRBV6-3; length: 13; size: .; J: TRBJ1-1; D: .; DNA: TGTGCCAGCAGACACAGCAGCGGGCCTGAAGCTTTCTTT; CDR3: CASRHSSGPEAFF
V: TRBV30; length: 14; size: .; J: TRBJ2-7; D: .; DNA: TGTGCCTGGAGTGTAAAGGGGATTGTTCCGTGGCAGTACTTC; CDR3: CAWSVKGIVPWQYF
V: TRBV4-3; length: 16; size: .; J: TRBJ2-7; D: .; DNA: TGCGCCAGCAGCCAAGACCTTGGGGCCAGTACCTACGAGCAGTACTTC; CDR3: CASSQDLGASTYEQYF
V: TRBV11-3; length: 15; size: .; J: TRBJ2-1; D: TRBD1; DNA: TGTGCCAGCAGCTTAGCCCGGGACAGGGATAATGAGCAGTTCTTC; CDR3: CASSLARDRDNEQFF
V: TRBV6-5; length: 16; size: many; J: TRBJ2-7; D: TRBD2; DNA: TGTGCCAGCAGTTACTCGAAAGCTAGCGGGGACTACGAGCAGTACTTC; CDR3: CASSYSKASGDYEQYF
V: TRBV4-2; length: 18; size: .; J: TRBJ2-3; D: TRBD2; DNA: TGTGCCAGCAGCCAAGATTTTGCCGGACTAGCGGGCGCAGATACGCAGTATTTT; CDR3: CASSQDFAGLAGADTQYF
V: TRBV20-1; length: 17; size: few; J: TRBJ2-7; D: TRBD2; DNA: TGCAGTGCTAGAGGTTCTAGCGGGAGGGAAAGGTCCTACGAGCAGTACTTC; CDR3: CSARGSSGRERSYEQYF
V: TRBV2; length: 13; size: .; J: TRBJ2-5; D: .; DNA: TGTGCCAGCAGCAACCGGGCTATAGAGACCCAGTACTTC; CDR3: CASSNRAIETQYF
V: TRBV5-1; length: 13; size: many; J: TRBJ2-5; D: .; DNA: TGCGCCAGCACCCTCGGGAGTCAAGAGACCCAGTACTTC; CDR3: CASTLGSQETQYF
V: TRBV5-1; length: 14; size: .; J: TRBJ2-1; D: TRBD1; DNA: TGCGCCAGCAGCTTGGGCCAGGGGGAGCATGAGCAGTTCTTC; CDR3: CASSLGQGEHEQFF
V: TRBV6-1; length: 17; size: few; J: TRBJ1-2; D: .; DNA: TGTGCCAGCCACTTCGCCGGCGGGGGCAGACCTAACTATGGCTACACCTTC; CDR3: CASHFAGGGRPNYGYTF
V: TRBV4-2; length: 16; size: .; J: TRBJ2-3; D: TRBD2; DNA: TGTGCCAGCAGCCAACCTAGCGGGAGGAGCACAGATACGCAGTATTTT; CDR3: CASSQPSGRSTDTQYF
V: TRBV28; length: 15; size: .; J: TRBJ2-7; D: .; DNA: TGTGCCAGCAGTTTATTTGCGGGTGTCTCCTACGAGCAGTACTTC; CDR3: CASSLFAGVSYEQYF
V: TRBV10-3; length: 13; size: .; J: TRBJ1-5; D: .; DNA: TGTGCCGTGGCCCTTACAAGCAACCAGCCCCAGCATTTT; CDR3: CAVALTSNQPQHF
V: TRBV10-2; length: 15; size: .; J: TRBJ2-2; D: TRBD1; DNA: TGCGCCAGCAGCGGAGGACAGGGCGCCCCCGGGGAGCTGTTTTTT; CDR3: CASSGGQGAPGELFF
V: TRBV5-1; length: 15; size: .; J: TRBJ2-1; D: .; DNA: TGCGCCAGCAGCTTGGTTGAGGGTGCCTACAATGAGCAGTTCTTC; CDR3: CASSLVEGAYNEQFF
V: TRBV20-1; length: 15; size: .; J: TRBJ1-1; D: TRBD1; DNA: TGCCAGAGTTGGGACAGGGGGCGCTGGGGCACTGAAGCTTTCTTT; CDR3: CQSWDRGRWGTEAFF
V: TRBV7-8; length: 16; size: .; J: TRBJ2-5; D: TRBD2; DNA: TGTGCCAGCAGCCCCCGCCCTAGCGGGAGGGAAGAGACCCAGTACTTC; CDR3: CASSPRPSGREETQYF
V: TRBV10-3; length: 17; size: few; J: TRBJ2-5; D: TRBD2; DNA: TGTGCCATCAGTGAGCCCGGGACTAGCGGGGGTCAAGAGACCCAGTACTTC; CDR3: CAISEPGTSGGQETQYF
V: TRBV20-1; length: 11; size: .; J: TRBJ2-1; D: .; DNA: TGCAGTGCCCAAAACCTGAATGAGCAGTTCTTC; CDR3: CSAQNLNEQFF
V: TRBV12-3/TRBV12-4; length: 16; size: many; J: TRBJ2-5; D: TRBD2; DNA: TGTGCCAGCAGTTGGTTAGCGGGAGGGACAAAAGAGACCCAGTACTTC; CDR3: CASSWLAGGTKETQYF
V: TRBV11-2; length: 15; size: few; J: TRBJ1-2; D: .; DNA: TGTGCCAGCAGCCACGAGTTTTCAGGGAACTATGGCTACACCTTC; CDR3: CASSHEFSGNYGYTF
V: TRBV9; length: 15; size: .; J: TRBJ2-3; D: TRBD1; DNA: TGTGCCAGCAGCCCGAACCAGGGGGCCACAGATACGCAGTATTTT; CDR3: CASSPNQGATDTQYF
V: TRBV12-3/TRBV12-4; length: 15; size: .; J: TRBJ2-2; D: .; DNA: TGTGCCAGCAGTTTCGACAGGGCGGGAACCGGGGAGCTGTTTTTT; CDR3: CASSFDRAGTGELFF
V: TRBV12-2; length: 18; size: .; J: TRBJ2-1; D: .; DNA: TGTGCAAGTCGCTTAGAGGAGTTACCGACAAGCTCCTACAATGAGCAGTTCTTC; CDR3: CASRLEELPTSSYNEQFF